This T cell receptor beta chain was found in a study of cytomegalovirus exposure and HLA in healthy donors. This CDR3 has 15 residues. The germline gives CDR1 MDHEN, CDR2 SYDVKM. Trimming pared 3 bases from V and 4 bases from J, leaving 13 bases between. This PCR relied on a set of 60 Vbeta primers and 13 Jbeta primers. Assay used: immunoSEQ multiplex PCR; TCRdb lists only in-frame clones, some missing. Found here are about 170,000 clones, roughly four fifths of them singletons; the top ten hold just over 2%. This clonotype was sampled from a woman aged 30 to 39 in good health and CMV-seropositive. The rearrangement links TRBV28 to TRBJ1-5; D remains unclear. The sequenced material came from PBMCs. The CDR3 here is CASSFSGRTNQPQHF. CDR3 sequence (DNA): TGTGCCAGCAGTTTCAGCGGCAGAACAAATCAGCCCCAGCATTTT.